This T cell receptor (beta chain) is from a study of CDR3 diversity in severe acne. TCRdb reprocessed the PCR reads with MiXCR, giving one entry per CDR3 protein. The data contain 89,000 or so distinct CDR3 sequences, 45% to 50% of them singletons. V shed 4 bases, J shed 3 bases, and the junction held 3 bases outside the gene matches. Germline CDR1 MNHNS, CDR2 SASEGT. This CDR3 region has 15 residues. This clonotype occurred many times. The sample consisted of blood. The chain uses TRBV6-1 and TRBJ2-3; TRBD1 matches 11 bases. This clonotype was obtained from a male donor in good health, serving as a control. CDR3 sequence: CASSGGTGGTDTQYF. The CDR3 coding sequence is TGTGCCAGCAGTGGAGGGACAGGGGGAACAGATACGCAGTATTTT.